What follows are 21 T cell receptor beta chains derived from one specimen sequenced in a study of OX40 agonist ivuxolimab in advanced cancers. TCRdb's table, derived via immunoSEQ multiplex PCR, lists solely in-frame clones and lacks some. Here the sample spans about 99,000 clones, approximately 94% being singletons. The source material was CD4+ or CD8+ T cells sorted from blood, sampled in a trial of the OX40 agonist ivuxolimab. The source is an adult with an advanced solid tumor such as melanoma, head and neck, liver or kidney cancer.

This sequence joins TRBV29-1 and TRBJ2-2; D is possibly TRBD1 (6 bases). V lost 3 bases to trimming and J lost 5 bases, with 13 bases between them. The CDR3 length is 14 residues. CDR1 is SQVTM, CDR2 ANQGSEA, per germline. The CDR3 DNA follows: TGCAGCGTTGAGGTATTAGGACAGACCGGGGAGCTGTTTTTT. Translated, it gives CSVEVLGQTGELFF.

The J gene is TRBJ1-6, the V gene TRBV9; a possible D gene is TRBD1 (6 bases). The CDR3 extends over 15 amino acids. Looked up from germline, CDR1 is SGDLS and CDR2 is YYNGEE. The germline V and J ends were trimmed by 3 bases and 7 bases, with 14 bases remaining between them. The CDR3 region is CASSAGGGRNSPLHF. The CDR3, as DNA: TGTGCCAGCAGCGCAGGAGGGGGTAGGAATTCACCCCTCCACTTT.

This clone was seen only once. The chain has TRBV2 and TRBJ2-1; 8 bases line up with TRBD2. With 5 bases clipped from V and 3 bases from J, the junction kept 3 bases outside the gene matches. There are 14 residues in the CDR3. The germline gives CDR1 SNHLY, CDR2 FYNNEI. CDR3 nucleotide sequence: TGTGCCAGCAGTCGAAGCGGGAGCTACAATGAGCAGTTCTTC. It translates to CASSRSGSYNEQFF.

J is TRBJ2-1 and V is TRBV9; D is unresolved. The CDR3 is made up of 13 amino acids. Germline V gives CDR1 SGDLS, CDR2 YYNGEE. V lost 2 bases and J 5 bases, leaving 8 bases between the germline ends. The CDR3 coding sequence is TGTGCCAGCAGCGTGGAAGTAAACAATGAGCAGTTCTTC. Encoded protein: CASSVEVNNEQFF.

The sample holds one count of this clone. The chain is built from TRBV11-2 and TRBJ2-3, with D maybe TRBD1 (6 bases). CDR3 length: 16 amino acids. Germline assignment: CDR1 SGHAT and CDR2 FQNNGV. Trimming took 6 bases from V and 5 from J, leaving 21 bases between them. The CDR3 loop is CASSSPFTDRLDTQYF. The CDR3 DNA reads TGTGCCAGCAGTTCTCCCTTTACTGACAGGTTAGATACGCAGTATTTT.

In DNA form, the CDR3 reads TGTGCCAGCAGTTACTCGGGACAGCTGAACACTGAAGCTTTCTTT. This codes for CASSYSGQLNTEAFF. The chain uses TRBV6-5 and TRBJ1-1; 7 bases line up with TRBD1. CDR1 and CDR2 (germline): MNHEY, SVGAGI. The V and J ends lost 0 bases and 0 bases, in that order; junction bases with no gene match: 1. This CDR3 comprises 15 residues.

The genes are TRBV5-4 and TRBJ2-2; perhaps TRBD2 as D (5 bases). CDR1 is SGHNT, CDR2 YYREEE, per germline (reference sequence). This CDR3 comprises 14 residues. With 2 bases removed from V and 7 bases from J, the gap between germline ends came to 12 bases. As DNA, the CDR3 is TGTGCCAGCAGCTTCGGAACGGGGAGCGGGGAGCTGTTTTTT. Protein sequence: CASSFGTGSGELFF.

V usage is TRBV4-3 and J usage is TRBJ2-1; possibly TRBD1 for D (6 bases). The CDR3 has 15 amino acids. Germline-derived CDR1 and CDR2 are LGHNA and YSLEER. Trimming shortened V by 4 bases and J by 4 bases, and 14 bases separated the two germline ends. The CDR3 region is CASSPGLGTYNEQFF. In DNA, the CDR3 is TGCGCCAGCAGCCCTGGACTCGGGACATACAATGAGCAGTTCTTC.

This clone has only one observation. The same CDR3 is also encoded by other DNA sequences in this sample. The CDR3 protein is CASSIGPSYEQYF. CDR3 DNA: TGTGCCAGTAGTATAGGTCCCAGCTACGAGCAGTACTTC. V is TRBV19 and J is TRBJ2-7; D gene uncertain. Trimming pared 1 base from V and 3 bases from J, leaving 7 bases between. CDR1 is LNHDA, CDR2 SQIVND, per germline (reference sequence). This CDR3 has 13 amino acids.

V gene TRBV5-6 combines with J gene TRBJ2-7, with 9 bases matching TRBD1. The CDR3 covers 14 residues. Germline CDR1 reads SGHDT; CDR2 reads YYEEEE. Trimming removed 3 bases from V and 2 bases from J; junction bases left unmatched: 3. CDR3 DNA: TGTGCCAGCAGCTGGACAGGGGACCCCTACGAGCAGTACTTC. Its protein product is CASSWTGDPYEQYF.

The rearrangement links TRBV9 to TRBJ1-2; 8 bases are shared with TRBD1. The CDR3 loop spans 14 amino acids. V lost 2 bases and J lost 4; bases outside the gene matches: 4. The germline CDR1 and CDR2 sequences are SGDLS and YYNGEE. The CDR3 spells CASSVSGGSYGYTF. Here the CDR3 DNA reads TGTGCCAGCAGCGTCTCAGGGGGCAGCTATGGCTACACCTTC.

The V gene is TRBV7-6, the J gene TRBJ2-1, with 12 bases lining up with TRBD2. Per germline, CDR1 SGHVS and CDR2 FNYEAQ. After removal of 5 bases from V and 6 bases from J, the junction contained 8 bases not matched to a gene. CDR3 length: 16 amino acids. CDR3 in amino acids: CASSPALAGGPNEQFF. The CDR3 nucleotides are TGTGCCAGCAGCCCCGCCCTAGCGGGAGGGCCCAATGAGCAGTTCTTC.

The rearrangement joins TRBV28 to TRBJ2-5; no firm D call. Germline CDR1 reads MDHEN; CDR2 reads SYDVKM. V lost 5 bases to trimming and J lost 10 bases, with 14 bases between them. The length of the CDR3 is 12 residues. The CDR3 sequence is CASSLDRNDQYF. In nucleotides, the CDR3 is TGTGCCAGCAGTCTCGACCGGAACGACCAGTACTTC.

The chain couples TRBV9 to TRBJ2-3, with D possibly matching TRBD1 (5 bases). The length of the CDR3 is 15 residues. CDR1 and CDR2 (germline): SGDLS, YYNGEE. V shed 0 bases and J shed 6 bases, with 14 bases lying between them. CDR3 DNA sequence: TGTGCCAGCAGCGTAGAAACAGGCCGTCCCGATACGCAGTATTTT. Encoded protein: CASSVETGRPDTQYF.

The chain links TRBV19 to TRBJ2-5, with a tentative D call TRBD2 (6 bases). Germline V gene sequence: CDR1 LNHDA, CDR2 SQIVND (reference sequence). The CDR3 covers 13 residues. The V gene lost 3 bases and the J gene lost 11 bases, with 16 bases spanning the gap. The CDR3 region is CASSIGGVREQYF. The CDR3 nucleotides read TGTGCCAGTAGTATCGGTGGGGTCCGGGAGCAGTACTTC.

V gene TRBV27 combines with J gene TRBJ2-2; 8 bases are a match to TRBD2. In germline, CDR1 is MNHEY, CDR2 SMNVEV (reference sequence). The ends lost 7 bases at V and 3 bases at J; junction bases unmatched: 10. The CDR3 totals 16 residues. CDR3 sequence: CASNNPRLAYTGELFF. Written as DNA, the CDR3 is TGTGCCAGCAACAATCCACGACTAGCGTACACCGGGGAGCTGTTTTTT.

The rearrangement joins TRBV6-5 to TRBJ2-7, with TRBD2 matching over 10 bases. The CDR3 loop spans 16 amino acids. With 4 bases clipped from V and 1 base from J, the junction kept 7 bases outside the gene matches. Germline lookup yields CDR1 MNHEY and CDR2 SVGAGI. Here the CDR3 reads CASSSEGLALSYEQYF. CDR3 in DNA: TGTGCCAGCAGTTCCGAGGGACTAGCGTTGTCCTACGAGCAGTACTTC.

The V gene is TRBV21-1, the J gene TRBJ1-5. TRBV21-1 is a pseudogene. The CDR3 contains 14 residues. CDR3 residues: CASSFWGDNQPQHF. In DNA, the CDR3 is TGTGCCAGCAGCTTCTGGGGGGACAATCAGCCCCAGCATTTT.

V and J are TRBV7-9 and TRBJ2-7, with D tentatively TRBD1 (5 bases). The CDR3 has 14 residues. The V end lost 1 base, the J end lost 0 bases, and 7 bases lay between the germline ends. CDR1 and CDR2 (germline): SEHNR, FQNEAQ (reference sequence). The CDR3 spells CASSLEGSSYEQYF. CDR3 in DNA: TGTGCCAGCAGCTTAGAGGGGTCCTCCTACGAGCAGTACTTC.

The rearrangement uses TRBV28 and TRBJ2-3, with TRBD2 matching 7 bases. Losses at the gene ends were 7 bases for V and 5 bases for J; bases not matched to a gene: 18. The germline V gene encodes CDR1 MDHEN and CDR2 SYDVKM. The CDR3 runs 17 residues. CDR3 residues: CASIPSPSGIYVDTQYF. For the CDR3, the DNA is TGTGCCAGCATCCCGTCGCCCAGCGGGATTTATGTAGATACGCAGTATTTT.

The gene calls are TRBV4-1 and TRBJ2-4; tentative D call: TRBD2 (6 bases). CDR3 size: 14 residues. CDR1 and CDR2 from the germline V gene are MGHRA and YSYEKL. With 1 base removed from V and 8 bases from J, the gap between germline ends came to 12 bases. The CDR3 bases are TGCGCCAGCAGCCAAGTAGGGACTGAAGACATTCAGTACTTC. It encodes CASSQVGTEDIQYF.